The clone carrying this TCR beta chain was seen a handful of times. Its cognate antigen is unknown. V lost 2 bases to trimming and J lost 1 base, with 11 bases between them. Germline values: CDR1 DFQATT, CDR2 SNEGSKA (reference sequence). The CDR3 is 14 amino acids. This record comes from a study of T-cell reconstitution after alpha-beta-depleted transplantation in children. Study-level points and caveats: Reportedly, only several hundred clones from non-depleted graft cells drove alpha-beta T-cell counts at about two months. Day-60 TCRbeta diversity that was high in some patients was derived from surviving recipient T cells and thymic progenitors. Hyperexpanded clones declined; after one year, newly produced T cells mostly supplied diversity.

Researchers prepared the TCRbeta library using unique molecular identifiers, the study reports. TCRdb reprocessed the PCR reads with MiXCR, giving one entry per CDR3 protein. The sample contains 500,000 or so distinct CDR3 sequences, approximately 10% of which appear only once. This TCR was recovered from a female patient younger than 10 who had a stem cell transplant for aplastic anemia, so the T cells may come from the graft donor. The genes are TRBV20-1 and TRBJ1-1; no clear D. The sample in question was PBMCs, mostly from graft donor cells, obtained 180 days after TCRalphabeta/CD19-depleted stem cell transplant. For the CDR3, the DNA is TGCAGTGCTAGACTGACCAGGACGAACACTGAAGCTTTCTTT. This codes for CSARLTRTNTEAFF.